The 17 T cell receptor beta chains listed next were all sequenced from one sample in a study of blood T cell repertoires in COVID-19 (dated by TCRdb to the early 2020s). Library creation used the immunoSEQ multiplex PCR assay. Imported from immuneACCESS, the table was reduced by TCRdb to in-frame sequences with V and J called. These copies leave out some clones; in studies compared against another copy, an unresolved V gene accounts for under half, and the cause of the remainder is not known. Within this sample are under 130,000 clones, with 80% to 90% of them counted one time only. In total, the top ten clones hold 32% of the sample. The sample comprised peripheral blood. The source of these receptors is a woman older than 75 with acute or convalescent COVID-19.

This sequence joins TRBV18 and TRBJ2-7, with 9 nucleotides matching TRBD1. The germline V gene has CDR1 KGHSH and CDR2 LQKENI. After removal of 5 bases from V and 4 bases from J, the junction contained 9 bases not matched to a gene. The CDR3 totals 15 residues. The CDR3 protein is CASSSRTGAEYEQYF. The CDR3 region has the DNA TGTGCCAGCTCATCGAGGACAGGGGCAGAGTACGAGCAGTACTTC.

This clone was seen once. The rearrangement uses TRBV18 and TRBJ2-3; TRBD1 is a possible D gene (6 bases). CDR3 size: 14 residues. Germline CDR1 KGHSH, CDR2 LQKENI. V was trimmed by 8 bases and J by 0 bases, leaving 12 bases between them. The CDR3 region has the DNA TGTGCCAGCCGTAGGGACACTAGCACAGATACGCAGTATTTT. Translated, it gives CASRRDTSTDTQYF.

CDR3 nucleotide sequence: TGTGCCAGTAGTATAGATTGGGAGTCACCCCTCCACTTT. This encodes CASSIDWESPLHF. This chain uses TRBV19 with TRBJ1-6; D is unresolved. V lost 0 bases, J lost 10 bases, and 7 bases lay in between. The CDR3 runs to 13 residues. Germline V gene sequence: CDR1 LNHDA, CDR2 SQIVND (reference sequence).

The chain combines TRBV24-1 with TRBJ1-1; TRBD1 might be the D (6 bases). Germline loops: CDR1 KGHDR, CDR2 SFDVKD. Deletions cut 1 base from V and 1 base from J, with 18 bases between. This CDR3 is built from 18 residues. This chain's CDR3 is CATSDFTRDNNPNTEAFF. The CDR3 DNA is TGTGCCACCAGTGATTTCACCCGGGACAATAACCCGAACACTGAAGCTTTCTTT.

V is TRBV2 and J is TRBJ2-3; possible D gene TRBD2, 6 bases. The CDR3 consists of 15 residues. The germline V gene encodes CDR1 SNHLY and CDR2 FYNNEI. Trimming pared 6 bases from V and 0 bases from J, leaving 13 bases between. The CDR3 here is CASSLGRGSTDTQYF. The CDR3 DNA reads as TGTGCCAGCAGCCTAGGTCGGGGGAGCACAGATACGCAGTATTTT.

This clone occurred once. The chain is built from TRBV2 and TRBJ1-6, with no clear D. Germline V gene data show CDR1 as SNHLY and CDR2 as FYNNEI. The V gene lost 5 bases and the J gene lost 0 bases, with 14 bases spanning the gap. The CDR3 is made up of 17 amino acids. Here the CDR3 DNA reads TGTGCCAGCAGTATAAGTCTAGGAATCTCCTATAATTCACCCCTCCACTTT. It is translated as CASSISLGISYNSPLHF.

This chain uses TRBV27 with TRBJ2-7, with 9 bases aligning to TRBD1. The ends lost 8 bases at V and 6 bases at J; junction bases unmatched: 11. Germline V gene lookup returns CDR1 MNHEY and CDR2 SMNVEV (reference sequence). The CDR3 totals 14 residues. The CDR3 DNA is TGTGCCAGCCACTCACAGGGGGCCATAGGCGAGCAGTACTTC. Amino acids: CASHSQGAIGEQYF.

The gene calls are TRBV10-2 and TRBJ1-5, with a weak D call TRBD1 (5 bases). The length of the CDR3 is 13 residues. Germline CDR1 is WSHSY and CDR2 is SAAADI. The V end was cut by 11 bases, the J end by 6 bases, with 17 bases between. The CDR3 protein is CAVGGGRAQPQHF. DNA of the CDR3: TGCGCCGTCGGTGGGGGGAGGGCTCAGCCCCAGCATTTT.

The chain is built from TRBV21-1 and TRBJ2-4; the D call of TRBD1 is as the table states it, not checked on the DNA. TRBV21-1 is an annotated pseudogene. This CDR3 spans 14 amino acids. This chain's CDR3 is CASSLRRVQNIQYF. DNA of the CDR3: TGTGCCAGCAGTTTACGCAGGGTGCAAAACATTCAGTACTTC.

This clone was observed a single time. J is TRBJ2-3 and V is TRBV3-1 (or the pseudogene TRBV3-2); 8 bases agree with TRBD2. This CDR3 is built from 15 residues. V shed 4 bases, J shed 0 bases, and the junction held 3 bases outside the gene matches. Germline V gene lookup returns CDR1 LGHDT and CDR2 YNNKEL (reference sequence). The CDR3 nucleotides are TGTGCCAGCAGCCTAACTAGCGGCAGCACAGATACGCAGTATTTT. Residues: CASSLTSGSTDTQYF.

This clone came up a few times. This chain uses TRBV27 with TRBJ2-1, with TRBD1 identical over 9 bases. Germline V gives CDR1 MNHEY, CDR2 SMNVEV (reference sequence). Trimming took 0 bases from V and 1 from J; bases not matched to a gene: 1. CDR3 size: 16 residues. The CDR3 region has the DNA TGTGCCAGCAGTTTATCGGGGACAGGGTCCTACAATGAGCAGTTCTTC. Translation: CASSLSGTGSYNEQFF.

The chain is built from TRBV18 and TRBJ2-7; TRBD2 might be the D (5 bases). Germline CDR1 KGHSH, CDR2 LQKENI. The CDR3 covers 15 residues. V dropped 3 bases and J dropped 0 bases, with 12 bases sitting between them. As DNA, the CDR3 is TGTGCCAGCTCACCCGGGGAAGGAGCCTCCTACGAGCAGTACTTC. Amino acids: CASSPGEGASYEQYF.

The chain has TRBV6-2 or TRBV6-3 and TRBJ2-7; 12 positions agree with TRBD2. Unmatched junction bases numbered 11, after V lost 6 bases and J lost 2 bases. CDR1 and CDR2 from the germline V gene are MNHEY and SVGEGT. The CDR3 is 17 residues long. In nucleotides, the CDR3 is TGTGCCAGCAGCACGCTACCCCTAGCGGGGGGGCCCTACGAGCAGTACTTC. This translates into CASSTLPLAGGPYEQYF.

This chain links TRBV3-1 (or the pseudogene TRBV3-2) with TRBJ1-2; 8 positions match TRBD1. Trimming cost V 0 bases and J 7 bases; bases outside gene matches: 10. CDR1 LGHDT and CDR2 YNNKEL come from the germline V gene (reference sequence). This CDR3 has 16 residues. The CDR3 DNA reads TGTGCCAGCAGCCAAGATCTAGGGACAGGCACTCGTGGCTACACCTTC. Protein sequence: CASSQDLGTGTRGYTF.

This clone was seen more than once but under ten times. This chain links TRBV7-2 with TRBJ2-5, with 8 bases aligning to TRBD2. V lost 0 bases and J lost 7; bases outside the gene matches: 10. This CDR3 is built from 16 residues. CDR1 is SGHTA, CDR2 FQGNSA, per germline. CDR3 protein: CASSLAGSGGLVTQYF. The CDR3 nucleotides are TGTGCCAGCAGCTTAGCGGGGAGCGGGGGTCTGGTGACCCAGTACTTC.

The genes are TRBV18 and TRBJ1-1; D call uncertain. Trimming cost V 2 bases and J 0 bases, with 10 bases left between them. Per germline, CDR1 KGHSH and CDR2 LQKENI. CDR3 length: 15 amino acids. The CDR3 DNA reads TGTGCCAGCTCACCATTCGCAGTGATGAACACTGAAGCTTTCTTT. Its protein product is CASSPFAVMNTEAFF. The full variable domain, its missing parts supplied by reference TRBV18 and TRBJ1-1, is NAGVMQNPRHLVRRRGQEARLRCSPMKGHSHVYWYRQLPEEGLKFMVYLQKENIIDESGMPKERFSAEFPKEGPSILRIQQVVRGDSAAYFCASSPFAVMNTEAFFGQGTRLTVV.

V and J are TRBV6-2 or TRBV6-3 and TRBJ1-2; a weak D match, TRBD1 (5 bases). Germline-derived CDR1 and CDR2 are MNHEY and SVGEGT. Trimming took off 0 bases at V and 1 base at J, with 9 bases between the two ends. The CDR3 contains 15 residues. This chain's CDR3 is CASSYSDRINYGYTF. The CDR3 region has the DNA TGTGCCAGCAGTTACTCCGACAGAATTAACTATGGCTACACCTTC.